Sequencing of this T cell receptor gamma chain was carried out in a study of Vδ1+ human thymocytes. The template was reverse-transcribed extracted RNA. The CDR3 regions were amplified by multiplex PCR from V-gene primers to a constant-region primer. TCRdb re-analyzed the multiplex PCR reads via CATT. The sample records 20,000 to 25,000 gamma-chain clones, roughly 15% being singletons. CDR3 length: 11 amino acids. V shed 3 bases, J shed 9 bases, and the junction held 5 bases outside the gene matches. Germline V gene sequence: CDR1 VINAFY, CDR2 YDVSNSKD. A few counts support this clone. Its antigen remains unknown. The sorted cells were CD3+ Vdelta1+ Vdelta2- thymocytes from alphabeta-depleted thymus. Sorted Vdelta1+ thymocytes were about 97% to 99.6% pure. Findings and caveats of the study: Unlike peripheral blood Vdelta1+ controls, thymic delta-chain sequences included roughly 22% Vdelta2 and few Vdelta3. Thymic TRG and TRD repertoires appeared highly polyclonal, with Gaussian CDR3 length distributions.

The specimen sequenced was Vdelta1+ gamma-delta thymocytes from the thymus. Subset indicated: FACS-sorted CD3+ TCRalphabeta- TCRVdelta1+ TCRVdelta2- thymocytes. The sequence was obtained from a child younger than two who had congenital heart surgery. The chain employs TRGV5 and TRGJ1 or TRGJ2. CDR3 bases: TGTGCCACCTGGGACGCCAGTAAGAAACTCTTT. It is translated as CATWDASKKLF.